These 10 T cell receptor beta chains were sequenced from one sample in a study of T cell responses to AZD1222 COVID-19 vaccine. Using immunoSEQ multiplex PCR, the repertoire was profiled, and TCRdb retains in-frame clones only, with some absent. Of 110,000 or so clones in the sample, roughly nine tenths are singletons; the top ten hold approximately 4.5%. Sample: peripheral blood, taken on day 0 of AZD1222 vaccination. The receptor set was obtained from an adult in good health.

J is TRBJ2-5 and V is TRBV5-4, with D perhaps given as TRBD1 or TRBD2 (5 bases each). Germline CDR1 SGHNT, CDR2 YYREEE (reference sequence). The V end lost 4 bases, the J end lost 2 bases, and 12 bases lay between the germline ends. This CDR3 is 14 amino acids long. Here the CDR3 reads CASSLGTTQETQYF. In DNA, the CDR3 is TGTGCCAGCAGCCTAGGGACGACGCAAGAGACCCAGTACTTC.

The gene calls are TRBV3-1 (or the pseudogene TRBV3-2) and TRBJ2-4, with a weak D call TRBD1 (5 bases). This CDR3 region has 13 residues. Germline values: CDR1 LGHDT, CDR2 YNNKEL (reference sequence). V lost 4 bases to trimming and J lost 10 bases, with 14 bases between them. The CDR3 DNA reads as TGTGCCAGCAGCCCTCTCCAGGGAAGAATTCAGTACTTC. As protein: CASSPLQGRIQYF.

A note on this clone: The junction departs from germline at one end; a sequencing error may be responsible. Other DNA variants within this sample encode the same CDR3. The chain has TRBV6-1 and TRBJ1-1; D is possibly TRBD1 (6 bases). Germline lookup yields CDR1 MNHNS and CDR2 SASEGT. This CDR3 comprises 14 residues. The CDR3 loop reads CASSEPGRGNEAFF. CDR3 nucleotides: TGTGCCAGTAGTGAACCAGGCAGGGGAAATGAAGCTTTCTTT.

The rearrangement links TRBV4-1 to TRBJ2-3; 10 nucleotides line up with TRBD2. V trimming: 4 bases; J trimming: 3 bases; junction bases outside the gene matches: 7. The CDR3 consists of 16 residues. CDR1 MGHRA and CDR2 YSYEKL come from the germline V gene. The chain's CDR3 is CASSLIAGGPTDTQYF. CDR3 DNA sequence: TGCGCCAGCAGCCTAATAGCGGGGGGCCCAACAGATACGCAGTATTTT.

CDR3 DNA: TGTGCCAGCAGTCAGGGGGCGAACACTGAAGCTTTCTTT. This translates into CASSQGANTEAFF. V gene TRBV7-3 combines with J gene TRBJ1-1; 8 bases are a match to TRBD1. Per germline, CDR1 SGHTA and CDR2 FQGTGA. The CDR3 extends over 13 amino acids. V was pared by 6 bases and J by 1 base, with 1 base of the junction left unmatched.

The rearrangement links TRBV5-1 to TRBJ2-7, with 12 bases matching TRBD1. The CDR3 has 14 amino acids. CDR1 and CDR2 (germline): SGHRS, YFSETQ. V lost 4 bases, J lost 4 bases, and 3 bases stayed unmatched. CDR3: CASSPGQGAYEQYF. The CDR3 DNA reads TGCGCCAGCAGCCCGGGACAGGGGGCGTACGAGCAGTACTTC.

This clone was found a few times. This chain links TRBV3-1 (or the pseudogene TRBV3-2) with TRBJ1-6; 10 bases line up with TRBD1. V lost 5 bases and J lost 9; bases outside the gene matches: 7. The CDR3 is 15 residues long. CDR1 is LGHDT, CDR2 YNNKEL, per germline (reference sequence). The CDR3 DNA sequence: TGTGCCAGCAGCTGGGGACAGGGGAAAAGTTCACCCCTCCACTTT. It encodes CASSWGQGKSSPLHF.

The CDR3 DNA is TGTGCCAGTAGTATGGGCAGGGGAGGCAGTCAGCCCCAGCATTTT. Translation gives CASSMGRGGSQPQHF. This chain joins TRBV19 and TRBJ1-5, with D possibly matching TRBD1 (6 bases). The CDR3 length is 15 residues. Trimming took off 3 bases at V and 6 bases at J, with 15 bases between the two ends. Per the germline V gene, CDR1 is LNHDA and CDR2 is SQIVND (reference sequence).

The rearrangement joins TRBV4-2 to TRBJ1-2; D call uncertain. Germline assignment: CDR1 LGHNA and CDR2 YNFKEQ. The CDR3 covers 16 residues. V lost 2 bases and J 0 bases, leaving 13 bases between the germline ends. As DNA, the CDR3 is TGTGCCAGCAGCCAATTAGTATCGGGGACTAACTATGGCTACACCTTC. This gives the protein CASSQLVSGTNYGYTF.

The chain carries TRBV18 and TRBJ1-6; 7 bases map to TRBD1. Per germline, CDR1 KGHSH and CDR2 LQKENI. The trim removed 2 bases at V and 0 bases at J, leaving 1 base unmatched. The CDR3 is made up of 16 amino acids. CDR3 region: CASSPGTASYNSPLHF. The DNA for the CDR3 is TGTGCCAGCTCACCAGGGACAGCCTCCTATAATTCACCCCTCCACTTT.